These 8 T cell receptor beta chains came from one sample sequenced in a study of cytomegalovirus exposure and HLA in healthy donors. The PCR contained 60 Vbeta and 13 Jbeta primers. Libraries were prepared by immunoSEQ multiplex PCR; TCRdb keeps only in-frame clonotypes and omits some of them. This table has roughly 100,000 clones, around 77% appearing once. Material: PBMCs. Receptors originate from a female donor in good health and CMV-seronegative.

The chain recombines TRBV5-6 with TRBJ2-5, with D perhaps matching TRBD1 (7 bases). Germline CDR1 is SGHDT and CDR2 is YYEEEE. V was clipped by 7 bases and J by 2 bases, with 18 bases between them. This CDR3 is 15 amino acids long. Written as DNA, the CDR3 is TGTGCCAGCCGTGGAGGGGGCACCCGTCAAGAGACCCAGTACTTC. Its protein product is CASRGGGTRQETQYF.

CDR3 residues: CASSMGGTGYYEQYF. The CDR3, as DNA: TGTGCCAGTAGTATGGGAGGGACAGGTTATTACGAGCAGTACTTC. The V call is TRBV19, the J call TRBJ2-7; a possible D gene is TRBD1 (8 bases). The germline V and J ends were trimmed by 3 bases and 4 bases, with 16 bases remaining between them. The CDR3 spans 15 residues. Germline V gives CDR1 LNHDA, CDR2 SQIVND (reference sequence).

The chain joins TRBV30 to TRBJ2-2; D remains unclear. Germline V gene sequence: CDR1 GTSNPN, CDR2 SVGIG (reference sequence). This CDR3 region has 11 residues. V shed 0 bases and J shed 7 bases, with 3 bases lying between them. The DNA of the CDR3 is TGTGCCTGGAGTGTACTCGGGGAGCTGTTTTTT. Its protein is CAWSVLGELFF.

The chain joins TRBV7-9 to TRBJ1-2, with TRBD1 matching over 9 bases. Germline lookup yields CDR1 SEHNR and CDR2 FQNEAQ (reference sequence). This CDR3 region has 15 residues. The junction had 8 bases not matched to a gene; V was cut back by 2 bases and J by 7 bases. In DNA, the CDR3 is TGTGCCAGCAGCTTATCGGGCGGGACAGGGTCTGGCTACACCTTC. It translates to CASSLSGGTGSGYTF.

This clone was counted a single time. J is TRBJ1-5 and V is TRBV18; no clear D gene. The ends were cut back, 3 bases at V and 5 bases at J, with 14 bases in the middle. The CDR3 has 15 amino acids. Germline lookup yields CDR1 KGHSH and CDR2 LQKENI. Here the CDR3 reads CASSPFVAGDQPQHF. The CDR3, as DNA: TGTGCCAGCTCACCCTTTGTGGCGGGCGATCAGCCCCAGCATTTT.

J is TRBJ1-2 and V is TRBV6-6; 7 bases fit TRBD1. Germline V lookup: CDR1 MNHNY, CDR2 SVGAGI (reference sequence). Trimming took 6 bases from V and 8 from J; bases not matched to a gene: 6. The CDR3 length is 12 residues. Written as DNA, the CDR3 is TGTGCCAGCAGGTTACAGGGGTACGGCTACACCTTC. Translation gives CASRLQGYGYTF.

The chain combines TRBV11-2 with TRBJ2-5; 8 bases are a match to TRBD2. From germline, CDR1 is SGHAT and CDR2 FQNNGV. The V and J ends lost 4 bases and 0 bases, in that order; junction bases with no gene match: 7. The CDR3 totals 16 residues. This chain's CDR3 is CASSYTSGAHQETQYF. The DNA of the CDR3 is TGTGCCAGCAGCTATACTAGCGGAGCCCACCAAGAGACCCAGTACTTC.

This clone came up once. This chain joins TRBV5-5 and TRBJ2-2, with unresolved D. CDR3 length equals 16 residues. In germline, CDR1 is SGHKS, CDR2 YYEKEE (reference sequence). The V end lost 0 bases, the J end lost 3 bases, and 12 bases lay between the germline ends. The CDR3 nucleotides read TGTGCCAGCAGCTTGGTCTCAGCCCGGGACACCGGGGAGCTGTTTTTT. The encoded protein is CASSLVSARDTGELFF. Based on the CDR3 plus reference TRBV5-5 and TRBJ2-2, the full variable domain is DAGVTQSPTHLIKTRGQQVTLRCSPISGHKSVSWYQQVLGQGPQFIFQYYEKEERGRGNFPDRFSARQFPNYSSELNVNALLLGDSALYLCASSLVSARDTGELFFGEGSRLTVL.